These T cell receptor beta chains were read from a single sample in a study of identical twins. TCRdb called the 5' RACE reads again in MiXCR, with one record for every CDR3 protein. The repertoire holds around 960,000 distinct CDR3 sequences, about 12% seen once, with roughly 1.5% in the top ten. These data were also filed under a second study, of yellow fever vaccine responses in identical twins.

The specimen was PBMCs. The receptors here all came from a woman in her late teens or twenties in good health. CDR3s leave out the opening cysteine and the closing phenylalanine or tryptophan. Some rows mark clone size as missing; the rest say once, few, many or name a class of expanded clone.

clone_size v_call cdr3_aa
. TRBV15 ATSRDPIAGAGSYEQY
. TRBV27 ASSFGNRGYGYT
many TRBV6-1 ASSVRTWGVDEKLF
few TRBV20-1 SARDASGGWYQETQY
many TRBV28 ASRPSSGISEAF
. TRBV28 ASSGGGLAGGYTDTQY
. TRBV5-5 ASSTRDRLAKNIQY
. TRBV13 ASRKSGTSYEQY
few TRBV28 ASSTLGPLENEQF
. TRBV29-1 SVLPVGKPGELF
few TRBV12-3/TRBV12-4 ASGGQGAPYEQY
. TRBV20-1 SARVWARTSTVETQY
few TRBV14 ASSQAKSRTDEISYNEQF
. TRBV15 ATSRVRQPKNSPLH
. TRBV4-1 ASSQVGTGGYEQY
many TRBV12-3/TRBV12-4 ASRGGVKPQH
few TRBV7-9 ASSSTGRNEQY
few TRBV12-3/TRBV12-4 ASTPTRNEQF
many TRBV2 ASSDPLLAGSTDTQY
. TRBV11-2 ASSQTTGMKTQY
few TRBV6-5 ASSYLITGNTEAF
few TRBV2 ASSSGQGPEQF
few TRBV18 ASSPPTDSYEQY
few TRBV29-1 SVEVPRISSYNEQF
few TRBV3-1 ASSQVSGGPYGYT
. TRBV7-9 ASSFSPAREENQPQH
. TRBV6-1 ASSAGSPETEAF
few TRBV7-8 ASSPYRDRDTGELF
. TRBV5-1 ASSPGLVVGNEQF
. TRBV5-1 ASSLEGGGAYNEQF
many TRBV6-5 ASSYREEGYNEQF
. TRBV4-1 ASNDGTGINIQY
. TRBV10-3 AISELRERYNEQF
many TRBV5-1 ASRSPGQGNTGELF
few TRBV3-1 ASSQAFSTGSYEQY
. TRBV29-1 SVLPAGTNQQF
few TRBV11-2 ASSFGQGDGSPLH
few TRBV2 ASSETLAANTGELF
. TRBV11-2 ASSFYSTQETQY
few TRBV12-3/TRBV12-4 ASSKGGRTGELF
. TRBV21-1 ASTQGEAKNIQY
. TRBV28 ASRYGPRTGVFNEQF
few TRBV28 ASSPTRVDRESYNEQF
. TRBV4-1 ASSQPGRGQPKNIQY
. TRBV11-2 ASSWEGPYNEQF
few TRBV27 ASGGAGAMYNSPLH
. TRBV12-3/TRBV12-4 ASSPLDGRETQY
. TRBV20-1 CARDRTGGYYNEQF
. TRBV12-3/TRBV12-4 ASSPGTSGGHEQF
few TRBV11-2 ASSLSGLVTDTQY
few TRBV4-1 ASSQDFPVSNQPQH
few TRBV20-1 SARVFGQDRNEQF